This is a list of T cell receptor beta chains from one sample in a study of pediatric ulcerative colitis. The table came from immunoSEQ multiplex PCR; TCRdb's copy has only in-frame clones and leaves some out. The sample consists of 30,000 to 40,000 clones, roughly 86% of them appearing once. Sequencing was carried out using blood. All receptors come from a boy under 18 with severe ulcerative colitis. Each CDR3 is given with its conserved first and last residue. Each record gives: clone size, V gene, D gene, J gene, CDR3 DNA, CDR3 protein. A D gene is named only where the DNA matches it firmly. Size values are once, few and many counts, or a class for expanded clones, and some rows have none.

abundance: NA; v_gene: TRBV7-9; d_gene: NA; j_gene: TRBJ1-2; CDR3nt: TGTGCCAGCAGCTTAGTTAGGGGAAAAGGAGTCGGCTACACCTTC; CDR3aa: CASSLVRGKGVGYTF
abundance: NA; v_gene: TRBV19; d_gene: NA; j_gene: TRBJ2-1; CDR3nt: TGTGCCAGTAGGGAGACAGACCTCTATAATGAGCAGTTCTTC; CDR3aa: CASRETDLYNEQFF
abundance: once; v_gene: TRBV11-3; d_gene: NA; j_gene: TRBJ2-3; CDR3nt: TGTGCCAGCAGCTTAGAACCGGATACGCAGTATTTT; CDR3aa: CASSLEPDTQYF
abundance: NA; v_gene: TRBV6-5; d_gene: NA; j_gene: TRBJ1-2; CDR3nt: TGTGCCAGCTGTCCCGGGGAGGGCCATCCCTATGGCTACACCTTC; CDR3aa: CASCPGEGHPYGYTF
abundance: NA; v_gene: TRBV28; d_gene: NA; j_gene: TRBJ1-5; CDR3nt: TGTGCCAGTTGCACCCGGGTTCATCAGCCCCAGCATTTT; CDR3aa: CASCTRVHQPQHF
abundance: NA; v_gene: TRBV7-8; d_gene: NA; j_gene: TRBJ2-1; CDR3nt: TGTGCCAGCAGCTTAGCGTGGCAGGTGAATGAGCAGTTCTTC; CDR3aa: CASSLAWQVNEQFF
abundance: NA; v_gene: TRBV6-5; d_gene: NA; j_gene: TRBJ1-1; CDR3nt: TGTGCCAGCAGTTCCATAGACAGCACTGAAGCTTTCTTT; CDR3aa: CASSSIDSTEAFF
abundance: NA; v_gene: TRBV5-4; d_gene: NA; j_gene: TRBJ1-5; CDR3nt: TGTGCCAGCAGCTCGGGACCCAATAGCAATCAGCCCCAGCATTTT; CDR3aa: CASSSGPNSNQPQHF
abundance: NA; v_gene: TRBV16; d_gene: NA; j_gene: TRBJ1-1; CDR3nt: TGTGCCAGCAGCCAGGCTCGAAACACTGAAGCTTTCTTT; CDR3aa: CASSQARNTEAFF
abundance: NA; v_gene: TRBV7-9; d_gene: TRBD1; j_gene: TRBJ2-1; CDR3nt: TGTGCCAGCAGTCAGACAGGGGGCCTCGTCTTC; CDR3aa: CASSQTGGLVF
abundance: NA; v_gene: TRBV6-5; d_gene: NA; j_gene: TRBJ2-1; CDR3nt: TGTGCCAGCAGTTACGGGCGAGGCAATGAGCAGTTCTTC; CDR3aa: CASSYGRGNEQFF
abundance: NA; v_gene: TRBV2; d_gene: TRBD1; j_gene: TRBJ1-2; CDR3nt: TGTGCCAGCAGTTGGTTCGGAGGACAGGGAGGGTCCGGCTACACCTTC; CDR3aa: CASSWFGGQGGSGYTF
abundance: NA; v_gene: TRBV7-9; d_gene: TRBD1; j_gene: TRBJ1-4; CDR3nt: TGTGCCAGCAGCTTAATACAGGGGAAATCTAATGAAAAACTGTTTTTT; CDR3aa: CASSLIQGKSNEKLFF
abundance: NA; v_gene: TRBV6-5; d_gene: NA; j_gene: TRBJ1-1; CDR3nt: TGTGCCAGCAGAGGGGACGGATGGAACACTGAAGCTTTCTTT; CDR3aa: CASRGDGWNTEAFF
abundance: NA; v_gene: TRBV6-5; d_gene: NA; j_gene: TRBJ2-7; CDR3nt: TGTGCCAGCAGTTACTCGCCGGACTCCGAGCAGTACTTC; CDR3aa: CASSYSPDSEQYF
abundance: NA; v_gene: TRBV6-6; d_gene: NA; j_gene: TRBJ2-7; CDR3nt: TGTGCCAGCAGTTCGGGACCAGACTACGAGCAGTACTTC; CDR3aa: CASSSGPDYEQYF
abundance: NA; v_gene: TRBV28; d_gene: NA; j_gene: TRBJ1-1; CDR3nt: TGTGCCAGCAGTTTGTATCGGCAGGGGAGTAACGAAGCTTTCTTT; CDR3aa: CASSLYRQGSNEAFF
abundance: few; v_gene: TRBV4-1; d_gene: NA; j_gene: TRBJ1-6; CDR3nt: TGCGCCAGCAGCCAAGAGGGGGGAAGCTCCTATAATTCACCCCTCCACTTT; CDR3aa: CASSQEGGSSYNSPLHF
abundance: NA; v_gene: TRBV5-6; d_gene: NA; j_gene: TRBJ2-3; CDR3nt: TGTGCCAGCAGCCCCCAGGCCTATCCGACAGATACGCAGTATTTT; CDR3aa: CASSPQAYPTDTQYF
abundance: NA; v_gene: TRBV5-4; d_gene: NA; j_gene: TRBJ1-5; CDR3nt: TGTGCCAGCAGCCCTAAACCCGGATCGGGCAACAAGCAGCCCCAGCATTTT; CDR3aa: CASSPKPGSGNKQPQHF
abundance: NA; v_gene: TRBV4-2; d_gene: NA; j_gene: TRBJ2-7; CDR3nt: TGTGCCAGCAGCCAACCGGGACAAAGAGTCTACGAGCAGTACTTC; CDR3aa: CASSQPGQRVYEQYF
abundance: NA; v_gene: TRBV6-6; d_gene: NA; j_gene: TRBJ2-7; CDR3nt: TGTGCCAGCAGTTATGGTCGAGGGTTGGGGGCCGAGCAGTACTTC; CDR3aa: CASSYGRGLGAEQYF
abundance: NA; v_gene: TRBV7-9; d_gene: TRBD1; j_gene: TRBJ2-2; CDR3nt: TGTGCCAGCAGCTTAGCCTCAGGGGGCACCGGGGAGCTGTTTTTT; CDR3aa: CASSLASGGTGELFF
abundance: NA; v_gene: TRBV5-6; d_gene: NA; j_gene: TRBJ2-3; CDR3nt: TGTGCCAGCAGCTGGGGAGGGCAGGGGGCAGGAGATACGCAGTATTTT; CDR3aa: CASSWGGQGAGDTQYF
abundance: NA; v_gene: TRBV2; d_gene: NA; j_gene: TRBJ2-1; CDR3nt: TGTGCCAGCAGCGTAACTAGTATGGGTAATGAGCAGTTCTTC; CDR3aa: CASSVTSMGNEQFF
abundance: NA; v_gene: TRBV19; d_gene: TRBD1; j_gene: TRBJ1-6; CDR3nt: TGTGCCAGTACCTTGACAGGGAGGAATTCACCCCTCCACTTT; CDR3aa: CASTLTGRNSPLHF
abundance: few; v_gene: TRBV10-3; d_gene: NA; j_gene: TRBJ2-7; CDR3nt: TGTGCCATCAGTGGAGAGCAAGCCAAAAGGGACTACGAGCAGTACTTC; CDR3aa: CAISGEQAKRDYEQYF
abundance: NA; v_gene: TRBV9; d_gene: TRBD2; j_gene: TRBJ2-2; CDR3nt: TGTGCCAGCAGCGCCTCGGATCCAAGCGGGGTTCTCTACACCGGGGAGCTGTTTTTT; CDR3aa: CASSASDPSGVLYTGELFF
abundance: NA; v_gene: TRBV5-1; d_gene: NA; j_gene: TRBJ2-1; CDR3nt: TGCGCCAGCAGCTCGTTAAGCAATGAGCAGTTCTTC; CDR3aa: CASSSLSNEQFF
abundance: NA; v_gene: TRBV18; d_gene: NA; j_gene: TRBJ2-2; CDR3nt: TGTGCCAGCTCACCTCAGGTTCCGACGGGAAACACCGGGGAGCTGTTTTTT; CDR3aa: CASSPQVPTGNTGELFF
abundance: NA; v_gene: TRBV19; d_gene: NA; j_gene: TRBJ2-3; CDR3nt: TGTGCCAGTAGTAGGACAGTCTCAGATACGCAGTATTTT; CDR3aa: CASSRTVSDTQYF
abundance: NA; v_gene: TRBV19; d_gene: TRBD1; j_gene: TRBJ1-5; CDR3nt: TGTGCCAGTAGTATAAGGGGGCGGGGGGCGGCTCAGCCCCAGCATTTT; CDR3aa: CASSIRGRGAAQPQHF
abundance: few; v_gene: TRBV2; d_gene: NA; j_gene: TRBJ1-2; CDR3nt: TGTGCCAGCAGGGGGGACCGTCACTATGGCTACACCTTC; CDR3aa: CASRGDRHYGYTF
abundance: NA; v_gene: TRBV4-1; d_gene: NA; j_gene: TRBJ1-1; CDR3nt: TGCGCCAGCAGCTATGGAGTTATGAACACTGAAGCTTTCTTT; CDR3aa: CASSYGVMNTEAFF
abundance: few; v_gene: TRBV27; d_gene: TRBD2; j_gene: TRBJ2-7; CDR3nt: TGTGCCAGCAATCTAGCGGGTACCTCCTACGAGCAGTACTTC; CDR3aa: CASNLAGTSYEQYF
abundance: once; v_gene: TRBV6-5; d_gene: TRBD1; j_gene: TRBJ1-4; CDR3nt: TGTGCCGGCCGACAGGGCTGGTTAGAAAAACTGTTTTTT; CDR3aa: CAGRQGWLEKLFF
abundance: medium-sized; v_gene: TRBV6-5; d_gene: TRBD1; j_gene: TRBJ2-7; CDR3nt: TGTGCCAGCAGTTACACAGGGGGCAGCTCCTACGAGCAGTACTTC; CDR3aa: CASSYTGGSSYEQYF
abundance: NA; v_gene: TRBV29-1; d_gene: TRBD1; j_gene: TRBJ2-7; CDR3nt: TGCAGCGTTGAAGTCGCCGGGACAGGGGGCCACGAGCAGTACTTC; CDR3aa: CSVEVAGTGGHEQYF
abundance: NA; v_gene: TRBV2; d_gene: NA; j_gene: TRBJ2-1; CDR3nt: TGTGCCAGCAGTCCCCTCAGTGAGCAGTTCTTC; CDR3aa: CASSPLSEQFF
abundance: NA; v_gene: TRBV11-2; d_gene: NA; j_gene: TRBJ1-2; CDR3nt: TGTGCCAGCAGCTTAGAAAATTCAGGGGTCTATGGCTACACCTTC; CDR3aa: CASSLENSGVYGYTF
abundance: NA; v_gene: TRBV21-1; d_gene: NA; j_gene: TRBJ2-5; CDR3nt: TGTGCCAGCCGGACTAGCGGGGGGGCCTTCCGGGAGACCCAGTACTTC; CDR3aa: CASRTSGGAFRETQYF
abundance: NA; v_gene: TRBV10-3; d_gene: NA; j_gene: TRBJ1-1; CDR3nt: TGTGCCAGCGGCGTGGGATCTGAAGCTTTCTTT; CDR3aa: CASGVGSEAFF